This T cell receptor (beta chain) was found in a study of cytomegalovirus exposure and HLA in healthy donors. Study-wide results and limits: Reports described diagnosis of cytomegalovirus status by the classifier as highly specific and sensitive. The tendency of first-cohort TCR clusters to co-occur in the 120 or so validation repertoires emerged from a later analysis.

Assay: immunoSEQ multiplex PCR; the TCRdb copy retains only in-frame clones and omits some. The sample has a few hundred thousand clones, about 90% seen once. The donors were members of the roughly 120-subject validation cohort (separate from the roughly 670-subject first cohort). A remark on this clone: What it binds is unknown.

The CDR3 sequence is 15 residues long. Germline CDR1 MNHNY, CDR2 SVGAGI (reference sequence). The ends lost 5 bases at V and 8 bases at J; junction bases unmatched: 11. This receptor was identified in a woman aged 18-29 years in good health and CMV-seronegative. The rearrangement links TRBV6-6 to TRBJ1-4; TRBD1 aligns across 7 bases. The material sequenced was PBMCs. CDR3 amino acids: CASSRSQGPGEKLFF. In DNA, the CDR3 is TGTGCCAGCAGTAGATCACAGGGGCCGGGCGAAAAACTGTTTTTT.